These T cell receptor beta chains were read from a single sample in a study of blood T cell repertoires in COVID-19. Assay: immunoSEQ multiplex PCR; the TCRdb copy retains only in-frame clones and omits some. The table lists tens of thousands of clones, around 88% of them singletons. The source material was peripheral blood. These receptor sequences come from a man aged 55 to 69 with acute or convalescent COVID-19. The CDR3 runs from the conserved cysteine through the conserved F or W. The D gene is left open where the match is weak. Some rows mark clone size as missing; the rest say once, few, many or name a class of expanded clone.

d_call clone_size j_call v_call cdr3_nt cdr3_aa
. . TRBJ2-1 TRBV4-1 TGCGCCAGCAGCCAAGGGCCCTCCCCCTACAATGAGCAGTTCTTC CASSQGPSPYNEQFF
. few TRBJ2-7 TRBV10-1 TGCGCCAGCAGTGAGGGCCCCAGCTCCTACGAGCAGTACTTC CASSEGPSSYEQYF
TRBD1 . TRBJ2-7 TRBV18 TGTGCCAGCTCTACCGGACAGGCAAGTTACGAGCAGTACTTC CASSTGQASYEQYF
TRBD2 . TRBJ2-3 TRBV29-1 TGCAGCGTTGAAGGGACTAGCGGGGGAACAGATACGCAGTATTTT CSVEGTSGGTDTQYF
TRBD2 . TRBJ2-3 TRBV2 TGTGCCAGCAGTGAACCCTCGGGACTAGCGGGAGGGCGGGCAGATACGCAGTATTTT CASSEPSGLAGGRADTQYF
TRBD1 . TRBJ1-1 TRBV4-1 TGCGCCAGCAGCCAACGAGGGGGCGCGGGGAACACTGAAGCTTTCTTT CASSQRGGAGNTEAFF
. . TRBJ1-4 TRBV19 TGTGCCAGTAGTATCGGGGATTTGGATGAAAAACTGTTTTTT CASSIGDLDEKLFF
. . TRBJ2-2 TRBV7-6 TGTGCCAGCAGCTTAGGGGCCGCCGGGGAGCTGTTTTTT CASSLGAAGELFF
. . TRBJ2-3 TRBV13 TGTGCCAGCAGCACTCCACTCGGACTCCTCGCAGATACGCAGTATTTT CASSTPLGLLADTQYF
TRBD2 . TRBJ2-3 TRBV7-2 TGTGCCAGCAGCTTACCCAGCGGGAGAGGGTCAGATACGCAGTATTTT CASSLPSGRGSDTQYF
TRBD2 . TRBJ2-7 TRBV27 TGTGCCAGCGGATTTCCAGCGACTAGCGGGGGGGCCAGGCAGTACTTC CASGFPATSGGARQYF
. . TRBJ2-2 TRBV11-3 TGTGCCAGCAGCTTAACCGCGGGGCCGTCTTATACCGGGGAGCTGTTTTTT CASSLTAGPSYTGELFF
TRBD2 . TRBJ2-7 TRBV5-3 TGTGCCAGAAGAAACGATAATCAAATTCAGACTAGCGGGGATTTCTACGAGCAGTACTTC CARRNDNQIQTSGDFYEQYF
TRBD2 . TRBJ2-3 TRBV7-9 TGTGCCAGCAGCTTCGGTAGCGGGGGACCCACCCCCACAGATACGCAGTATTTT CASSFGSGGPTPTDTQYF
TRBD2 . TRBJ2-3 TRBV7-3 TGTGCCAGCAGCACTAGCGGGGGGGCGGTAGATACGCAGTATTTT CASSTSGGAVDTQYF
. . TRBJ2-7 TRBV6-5 TGTGCCAGCAGTTCCATGGGTGCGGGGGCTTACGAGCAGTACTTC CASSSMGAGAYEQYF
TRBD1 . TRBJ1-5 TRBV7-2 TGTGCCAGCAGCCCAGGGACAGGGGGGCATCAGCCCCAGCATTTT CASSPGTGGHQPQHF
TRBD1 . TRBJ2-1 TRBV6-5 TGTGCCAGCAGGAGGAGGACAGGCCCATACAATGAGCAGTTCTTC CASRRRTGPYNEQFF
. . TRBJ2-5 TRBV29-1 TGCAGCTGTATCCGCCAGGTTGTAGGAGAGACCCAGTACTTC CSCIRQVVGETQYF
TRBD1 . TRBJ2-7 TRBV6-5 TGTGCCAGCAGCCGGGACAGGTCCTACGAGCAGTACTTC CASSRDRSYEQYF
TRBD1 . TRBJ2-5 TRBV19 TGTGCCAGTAGTATACCAGGGGGGACCCAGTACTTC CASSIPGGTQYF
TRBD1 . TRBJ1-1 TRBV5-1 TGCGCCAGCAGCGAGGGACAGGGTGTAGCTTTCTTT CASSEGQGVAFF
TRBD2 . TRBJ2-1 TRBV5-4 TGTGCCAGCAGCTTGGGTAGCGGGAGTGCAAACAATGAGCAGTTCTTC CASSLGSGSANNEQFF
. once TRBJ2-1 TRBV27 TGTGCCAGCAGTTATGGCGGGATCTACAATGAGCAGTTCTTC CASSYGGIYNEQFF
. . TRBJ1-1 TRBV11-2 TGTGCCAGCAGCTTAGAGTACGGAGTGAACACTGAAGCTTTCTTT CASSLEYGVNTEAFF
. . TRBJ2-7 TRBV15 TGTGCCACCAGCAGTCCTCGCGGGACAGACTACGAGCAGTACTTC CATSSPRGTDYEQYF
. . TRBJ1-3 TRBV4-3 TGCGCCAGCAGCCAAGATCGGGAGACCACCATATATTTT CASSQDRETTIYF
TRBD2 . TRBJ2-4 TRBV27 TGTGCCAGCAGCTCCACACCCCCGGGGGGGCCCAAAAACATTCAGTACTTC CASSSTPPGGPKNIQYF
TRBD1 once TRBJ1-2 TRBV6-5 TGTGCCAGCAGGAGTTCAGGGACAGGGTATAGCGGCTACACCTTC CASRSSGTGYSGYTF
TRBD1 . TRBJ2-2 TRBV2 TGTGCCAGCAGAACCGACAGGGTTGGGACCGGGGAGCTGTTTTTT CASRTDRVGTGELFF